These T cell receptor beta chains were read from a single sample in a study of Graves' ophthalmopathy and Graves' hyperthyroidism. Via MiXCR, TCRdb re-called the multiplex PCR reads, giving one row per CDR3 protein. The data hold 200,000 to 250,000 distinct CDR3 sequences, with 20% to 25% observed a single time. The sample comprised peripheral blood. Every receptor here comes from a woman between 45 and 60 years old with Graves' ophthalmopathy. The CDR3 runs from the conserved cysteine through the conserved F or W. Fields, in order: D gene, V gene, J gene, clone size, CDR3 protein, CDR3 DNA. The D gene is left open where the match is weak. Not all rows give a size; the values are once, few, many and, for expanded clones, a class.

-	TRBV6-5	TRBJ1-1	few	CVSSYSMGLNTEAFF	TGTGTCAGCAGTTACTCGATGGGATTGAACACTGAAGCTTTCTTT
TRBD2	TRBV12-3/TRBV12-4	TRBJ2-5	many	CASSSRTSDRAGETQYF	TGTGCCAGCAGCTCTAGGACTAGCGATCGAGCTGGAGAGACCCAGTACTTC
-	TRBV12-3/TRBV12-4	TRBJ1-3	many	CASNNRGNTIYF	TGTGCCAGCAACAATCGAGGAAACACCATATATTTT
-	TRBV15	TRBJ2-7	many	CATSRDRKSYEQYF	TGTGCCACCAGCAGAGATCGGAAATCCTACGAGCAGTACTTC
-	TRBV3-1	TRBJ1-2	many	CASSPGRHPGYTF	TGTGCCAGCAGCCCTGGGCGCCACCCTGGCTACACCTTC
-	TRBV30	TRBJ2-7	many	CAWSLGLPNYEQYF	TGTGCCTGGAGTTTAGGCCTGCCCAACTACGAGCAGTACTTC
TRBD2	TRBV13	TRBJ2-7	-	CASSYRTSGRTYEQYF	TGTGCCAGCAGCTACCGGACTAGCGGGCGTACCTACGAGCAGTACTTC
-	TRBV6-1	TRBJ2-7	many	CASSDPAYGGYEQYF	TGTGCCAGCAGTGACCCAGCGTATGGGGGCTACGAGCAGTACTTC
TRBD1	TRBV6-1	TRBJ1-1	many	CASRRDSHPGEAFF	TGTGCCAGCAGGCGGGACAGCCATCCGGGTGAAGCTTTCTTT
-	TRBV15	TRBJ1-5	many	CATSRDLSNQPQHF	TGTGCCACCAGCAGAGATCTGAGCAATCAGCCCCAGCATTTT
TRBD2	TRBV5-1	TRBJ2-5	many	CASSFSGSAGGLKTQYF	TGCGCCAGCAGCTTTTCAGGCTCAGCGGGAGGTTTGAAGACCCAGTACTTC
-	TRBV5-1	TRBJ2-7	-	CASSLVWRDEQYF	TGCGCCAGCAGCTTGGTTTGGCGGGACGAGCAGTACTTC
-	TRBV30	TRBJ2-7	many	CAWNWRATGTSYEQYF	TGTGCCTGGAATTGGAGGGCGACAGGTACCTCCTACGAGCAGTACTTC
-	TRBV30	TRBJ2-7	-	CAWSASSEQYF	TGTGCCTGGAGTGCCAGTTCCGAGCAGTACTTC
-	TRBV30	TRBJ1-1	many	CAWSVRKNTEAFF	TGTGCCTGGAGTGTACGGAAGAACACTGAAGCTTTCTTT
-	TRBV28	TRBJ1-1	many	CASGSLPRVAFF	TGTGCCAGCGGAAGCCTGCCCCGGGTAGCTTTCTTT
TRBD1	TRBV11-2	TRBJ2-7	many	CASSLSRTGSQYF	TGTGCCAGCAGCTTATCCCGGACAGGTAGTCAGTACTTC
-	TRBV19	TRBJ2-7	many	CASSIDFRLTYEQYF	TGTGCCAGTAGTATAGATTTCCGCCTAACCTACGAGCAGTACTTC
TRBD1	TRBV19	TRBJ2-7	once	CASSPHSGQGFDEQYF	TGTGCCAGTAGTCCCCACTCGGGACAGGGTTTTGACGAGCAGTACTTC
-	TRBV9	TRBJ1-6	-	CASSVGPDGSPLHF	TGTGCCAGCAGCGTAGGCCCGGACGGTTCACCCCTCCACTTT
-	TRBV7-2	TRBJ2-5	many	CASSLASGVTTQGTQYF	TGTGCCAGCAGCTTAGCGTCAGGAGTCACCACCCAAGGGACCCAGTACTTC
-	TRBV2	TRBJ1-2	many	CASSEGGALVYGYTF	TGTGCCAGCAGTGAGGGGGGGGCGCTTGTCTATGGCTACACCTTC
-	TRBV6-1	TRBJ1-2	many	CASSEFGYTF	TGTGCCAGCAGTGAATTTGGCTACACCTTC
-	TRBV5-1	TRBJ1-2	many	CASSFEGANYGYTF	TGCGCCAGCAGCTTCGAAGGTGCTAACTATGGCTACACCTTC
-	TRBV7-9	TRBJ1-5	few	CASSLGAEWDQPQHF	TGTGCCAGCAGCTTAGGAGCTGAGTGGGATCAGCCCCAGCATTTT
-	TRBV12-3/TRBV12-4	TRBJ1-6	many	CASSLQGLNSPLHF	TGTGCCAGCAGTTTGCAGGGGCTAAATTCACCCCTCCACTTT
-	TRBV29-1	TRBJ1-5	many	CSVGDGNQPQHF	TGCAGCGTTGGGGACGGCAATCAGCCCCAGCATTTT
-	TRBV6-1	TRBJ1-1	-	CASSANDRLPEAFF	TGTGCCAGCAGTGCCAACGACAGGTTACCTGAAGCTTTCTTT
-	TRBV20-1	TRBJ2-7	-	CSAMASTEQYF	TGCAGTGCTATGGCTAGCACCGAGCAGTACTTC
TRBD1	TRBV28	TRBJ2-5	-	CASSLPGTGVETQYF	TGTGCCAGCAGTCTTCCCGGGACAGGGGTTGAGACCCAGTACTTC
-	TRBV15	TRBJ2-6	many	CATSREGGPGANVLTF	TGTGCCACCAGCAGAGAGGGGGGACCTGGGGCCAACGTCCTGACTTTC
TRBD1	TRBV28	TRBJ2-7	many	CASKGQVDEQYF	TGTGCCAGCAAAGGACAGGTCGACGAGCAGTACTTC
TRBD1	TRBV6-5	TRBJ1-3	many	CASSAQGAAGNTIYF	TGTGCCAGCAGCGCACAGGGGGCGGCTGGAAACACCATATATTTT
-	TRBV7-2	TRBJ1-2	many	CASSLAMGFVNFGYTF	TGTGCCAGCAGCTTAGCAATGGGTTTTGTTAATTTCGGCTACACCTTC
-	TRBV12-3/TRBV12-4	TRBJ2-5	many	CASSLRILPAAQETQYF	TGTGCCAGCAGTTTACGTATACTACCTGCAGCCCAAGAGACCCAGTACTTC
-	TRBV7-8	TRBJ2-5	many	CASSLGAQAAQYF	TGTGCCAGCAGCTTAGGAGCCCAAGCGGCCCAGTACTTC
TRBD1	TRBV2	TRBJ1-2	many	CASSEKTGVGGYTF	TGTGCCAGCAGTGAAAAAACAGGGGTCGGAGGCTACACCTTC
-	TRBV12-3/TRBV12-4	TRBJ1-1	once	CASRSTGNTEAFF	TGTGCCAGCAGGTCGACAGGGAACACTGAAGCTTTCTTT
-	TRBV7-2	TRBJ2-7	-	CASSRGLGGYEQYF	TGTGCCAGCAGTCGGGGGCTGGGGGGCTACGAGCAGTACTTC
TRBD1	TRBV20-1	TRBJ1-2	many	CSAEKTGGSGYTF	TGCAGTGCCGAAAAGACAGGGGGAAGTGGCTACACCTTC
TRBD1	TRBV19	TRBJ1-5	many	CASSTRQGRRNQPQHF	TGTGCCAGTAGTACGAGACAGGGTCGGCGCAATCAGCCCCAGCATTTT
-	TRBV27	TRBJ2-7	many	CASREQGAYEQYF	TGTGCCAGCCGCGAGCAGGGCGCCTACGAGCAGTACTTC
TRBD1	TRBV20-1	TRBJ1-5	-	CSARTPRGRELNSNQPQHF	TGCAGTGCTAGAACGCCCAGGGGGCGAGAACTGAATAGCAATCAGCCCCAGCATTTT
-	TRBV7-2	TRBJ2-2	many	CASSVRYTGELFF	TGTGCCAGCAGCGTACGCTACACCGGGGAGCTGTTTTTT
-	TRBV19	TRBJ1-2	many	CTSSIGTGRGYTF	TGTACCAGTAGTATCGGGACTGGCAGGGGCTACACCTTC
TRBD2	TRBV2	TRBJ2-7	many	CASRSSGSAGEQYF	TGTGCCAGCAGGAGTAGCGGGAGTGCGGGCGAGCAGTACTTC
-	TRBV29-1	TRBJ1-1	once	CSARMNSEAFF	TGCAGCGCGAGGATGAACTCTGAAGCTTTCTTT
-	TRBV20-1	TRBJ1-3	many	CSADDRNSGNTIYF	TGCAGTGCTGACGACAGGAACTCTGGAAACACCATATATTTT
-	TRBV5-1	TRBJ2-5	many	CASSLEFRTAQETQYF	TGCGCCAGCAGCTTGGAGTTTCGGACAGCTCAAGAGACCCAGTACTTC